This is a list of T cell receptor beta chains from one sample in a study of cytomegalovirus exposure and HLA in healthy donors. Sequenced by immunoSEQ multiplex PCR; TCRdb stores in-frame clones only, minus some. Altogether 160,000 or so clones are present, more than 75% being singletons, with the ten largest covering approximately 1.5%. Sequenced sample: PBMCs. The receptors were sampled from a woman between 25 and 40 years old in good health and CMV-seronegative. The CDR3 runs from the conserved cysteine through the conserved F or W. A D gene is named only where the DNA matches it firmly. Expanded clones are given a class, and other clones once, few, many or no size at all.

d_call: -
clone_size: -
cdr3_length: 16
v_call: TRBV12-2
j_call: TRBJ1-5
cdr3_nt: TGTGCAAGTCGCTTAGCGGGATCGTGGGGGGGAAGGGCCCAGCATTTT
cdr3_aa: CASRLAGSWGGRAQHF

d_call: TRBD1
clone_size: -
cdr3_length: 16
v_call: TRBV7-9
j_call: TRBJ2-7
cdr3_nt: TGTGCCAGCAGCTTACCCCCGGGACAGGGGTCCTACGAGCAGTACTTC
cdr3_aa: CASSLPPGQGSYEQYF

d_call: TRBD2
clone_size: -
cdr3_length: 15
v_call: TRBV4-3
j_call: TRBJ2-1
cdr3_nt: TGCGCCAGCAGCCAAGGCCTAGCGGGTTCAGAGGAGCAGTTCTTC
cdr3_aa: CASSQGLAGSEEQFF

d_call: TRBD2
clone_size: -
cdr3_length: 17
v_call: TRBV10-3
j_call: TRBJ2-1
cdr3_nt: TGTGCCATCAGTTCAACCGAGGGACTAGCGGGCTACAATGAGCAGTTCTTC
cdr3_aa: CAISSTEGLAGYNEQFF

d_call: -
clone_size: -
cdr3_length: 15
v_call: TRBV6-5
j_call: TRBJ2-5
cdr3_nt: TGTGCCAGCAGAAACCAGGGGAGTCCCAAAAAGACCCAGTACTTC
cdr3_aa: CASRNQGSPKKTQYF

d_call: TRBD1
clone_size: few
cdr3_length: 15
v_call: TRBV7-8
j_call: TRBJ1-5
cdr3_nt: TGTGCCAGCAGCTCGAATCAGGGGGCTGGTCAGCCCCAGCATTTT
cdr3_aa: CASSSNQGAGQPQHF

d_call: -
clone_size: -
cdr3_length: 15
v_call: TRBV7-6
j_call: TRBJ1-1
cdr3_nt: TGTGCCAGCAGCTTAAGACAGGCCATGAACACTGAAGCTTTCTTT
cdr3_aa: CASSLRQAMNTEAFF

d_call: TRBD2
clone_size: -
cdr3_length: 15
v_call: TRBV6-1
j_call: TRBJ2-1
cdr3_nt: TGTGCCAGCAGTGAAGGACTAGCGGGGTACAATGAGCAGTTCTTC
cdr3_aa: CASSEGLAGYNEQFF

d_call: -
clone_size: few
cdr3_length: 13
v_call: TRBV5-1
j_call: TRBJ1-6
cdr3_nt: TGCGCCAGCAGCTTGACAGCCAATTCACCCCTCCACTTT
cdr3_aa: CASSLTANSPLHF

d_call: -
clone_size: -
cdr3_length: 13
v_call: TRBV6-5
j_call: TRBJ2-5
cdr3_nt: TGTGCCAGCACCCTGGGGCCCGGAGAGACCCAGTACTTC
cdr3_aa: CASTLGPGETQYF

d_call: TRBD1
clone_size: once
cdr3_length: 16
v_call: TRBV29-1
j_call: TRBJ2-5
cdr3_nt: TGCAGCGTTGAGAGGACAGGGTTTGGGTTCCAAGAGACCCAGTACTTC
cdr3_aa: CSVERTGFGFQETQYF

d_call: TRBD2
clone_size: -
cdr3_length: 16
v_call: TRBV25-1
j_call: TRBJ2-7
cdr3_nt: TGTGCCAGCAGTGCGCTAGCGGGGGAAGGGGCCTACGAGCAGTACTTC
cdr3_aa: CASSALAGEGAYEQYF

d_call: TRBD2
clone_size: -
cdr3_length: 16
v_call: TRBV27
j_call: TRBJ2-7
cdr3_nt: TGTGCCAGCAGTACCCGACTAGCGGGGGGAACCACCGAGCAGTACTTC
cdr3_aa: CASSTRLAGGTTEQYF

d_call: -
clone_size: -
cdr3_length: 15
v_call: TRBV25-1
j_call: TRBJ2-5
cdr3_nt: TGTGCCAGCAGTGATGGCCTTAGCAACCAAGAGACCCAGTACTTC
cdr3_aa: CASSDGLSNQETQYF

d_call: -
clone_size: -
cdr3_length: 16
v_call: TRBV15
j_call: TRBJ1-5
cdr3_nt: TGTGCCACCAGCGCCCGTTCAGGGCAGAACAATCAGCCCCAGCATTTT
cdr3_aa: CATSARSGQNNQPQHF

d_call: -
clone_size: few
cdr3_length: 14
v_call: TRBV27
j_call: TRBJ1-5
cdr3_nt: TGTGCCAGCAGTTTATTCAGGGCAGGACAGCCCCAGCATTTT
cdr3_aa: CASSLFRAGQPQHF

d_call: TRBD1
clone_size: -
cdr3_length: 15
v_call: TRBV5-6
j_call: TRBJ2-1
cdr3_nt: TGTGCCAGCAGCGGAGCGACAGGGGTCGCGAATGAGCAGTTCTTC
cdr3_aa: CASSGATGVANEQFF

d_call: -
clone_size: -
cdr3_length: 17
v_call: TRBV7-9
j_call: TRBJ1-6
cdr3_nt: TGTGCCAGCAGCTCGCCCCCGGCGGGACGGGAGAATTCACCCCTCCACTTT
cdr3_aa: CASSSPPAGRENSPLHF

d_call: -
clone_size: -
cdr3_length: 15
v_call: TRBV19
j_call: TRBJ1-5
cdr3_nt: TGTGCCAGTAGTGTTGAGGGAATCGACAATCAGCCCCAGCATTTT
cdr3_aa: CASSVEGIDNQPQHF

d_call: -
clone_size: -
cdr3_length: 16
v_call: TRBV6-5
j_call: TRBJ1-1
cdr3_nt: TGTGCCAGCAGTTACTCCCTACAGGGACCCAACACTGAAGCTTTCTTT
cdr3_aa: CASSYSLQGPNTEAFF

d_call: -
clone_size: -
cdr3_length: 14
v_call: TRBV6-6
j_call: TRBJ2-7
cdr3_nt: TGTGCCGCCTGGCGGGGGCGGACAGCCTACGAGCAGTACTTC
cdr3_aa: CAAWRGRTAYEQYF

d_call: -
clone_size: -
cdr3_length: 14
v_call: TRBV6-5
j_call: TRBJ1-2
cdr3_nt: TGTGCCAGCAGTTACCAGGGTGCCCTCTATGGCTACACCTTC
cdr3_aa: CASSYQGALYGYTF

d_call: TRBD2
clone_size: -
cdr3_length: 15
v_call: TRBV2
j_call: TRBJ2-3
cdr3_nt: TGTGCCAGCAGTGGCGTGCGGGGGAGCACAGATACGCAGTATTTT
cdr3_aa: CASSGVRGSTDTQYF

d_call: -
clone_size: -
cdr3_length: 13
v_call: TRBV6-6
j_call: TRBJ1-1
cdr3_nt: TGTGCCAGCAGTTACTACTCTGGGCAGGAAGCTTTCTTT
cdr3_aa: CASSYYSGQEAFF

d_call: -
clone_size: -
cdr3_length: 12
v_call: TRBV30
j_call: TRBJ2-5
cdr3_nt: TGTGCCTGGAGTAGCGACCAAGAGACCCAGTACTTC
cdr3_aa: CAWSSDQETQYF

d_call: TRBD1
clone_size: -
cdr3_length: 15
v_call: TRBV18
j_call: TRBJ2-7
cdr3_nt: TGTGCCAGCTCACTTCAGTCCGGCAGGGGGTACGAGCAGTACTTC
cdr3_aa: CASSLQSGRGYEQYF

d_call: TRBD1
clone_size: -
cdr3_length: 15
v_call: TRBV11-3
j_call: TRBJ2-1
cdr3_nt: TGTGCCAGCAGCCAGGGGGCAAATTCGTACAATGAGCAGTTCTTC
cdr3_aa: CASSQGANSYNEQFF

d_call: TRBD1
clone_size: once
cdr3_length: 15
v_call: TRBV2
j_call: TRBJ2-1
cdr3_nt: TGTGCCAGCAGGGCTGGGACAGGATTCTACAATGAGCAGTTCTTC
cdr3_aa: CASRAGTGFYNEQFF

d_call: -
clone_size: -
cdr3_length: 14
v_call: TRBV2
j_call: TRBJ2-3
cdr3_nt: TGTGCCATCCCAGGGGAATCGGTCACAGATACGCAGTATTTT
cdr3_aa: CAIPGESVTDTQYF

d_call: -
clone_size: -
cdr3_length: 13
v_call: TRBV23-1
j_call: TRBJ2-5
cdr3_nt: TGCGCCAGCAGTCTCTCCTCCCTCGAGACCCAGTACTTC
cdr3_aa: CASSLSSLETQYF

d_call: -
clone_size: -
cdr3_length: 13
v_call: TRBV5-6
j_call: TRBJ2-5
cdr3_nt: TGTGCCAGCAGCAGAACAGGTTGGGAGACCCAGTACTTC
cdr3_aa: CASSRTGWETQYF

d_call: TRBD1
clone_size: -
cdr3_length: 15
v_call: TRBV6-5
j_call: TRBJ2-5
cdr3_nt: TGTGCCAGCAGAAAAACGGGACAGTGGTTAGAGACCCAGTACTTC
cdr3_aa: CASRKTGQWLETQYF

d_call: -
clone_size: -
cdr3_length: 15
v_call: TRBV19
j_call: TRBJ1-5
cdr3_nt: TGTGCCAGTAGTATAGATGGTGGCAGGAATCAGCCCCAGCATTTT
cdr3_aa: CASSIDGGRNQPQHF

d_call: -
clone_size: -
cdr3_length: 14
v_call: TRBV5-1
j_call: TRBJ2-5
cdr3_nt: TGCGCCAGCAGCGGAGGAGGGCCGGGGGAGACCCAGTACTTC
cdr3_aa: CASSGGGPGETQYF

d_call: TRBD1
clone_size: few
cdr3_length: 16
v_call: TRBV5-1
j_call: TRBJ2-2
cdr3_nt: TGCGCCAGCAGCCATCGGACAGGGGGCGACACCGGGGAGCTGTTTTTT
cdr3_aa: CASSHRTGGDTGELFF